Here is one T cell receptor beta chain with its context. This sample is drawn from a study of shared T cell receptors in the human thymus. The assay was immunoSEQ multiplex PCR, and TCRdb's table has in-frame clones only and misses some. The sample yields hundreds of thousands of clones, 80% to 90% seen once. Germline V gene data show CDR1 as SGHDN and CDR2 as FVKESK. The trim removed 3 bases at V and 4 bases at J, leaving 21 bases unmatched. The CDR3 length is 19 residues. The same data also contributed to another study, on human thymus T cells.

The V call is TRBV14, the J call TRBJ2-7, with 7 bases lining up with TRBD2. Sequenced material: thymocytes. The TCR originated in a girl under three years old with a congenital heart defect. The CDR3 nucleotides read TGTGCCAGCAGCCACCCCACGGGGATTCATGACCGCGGGGGATACGAGCAGTACTTC. This translates into CASSHPTGIHDRGGYEQYF.